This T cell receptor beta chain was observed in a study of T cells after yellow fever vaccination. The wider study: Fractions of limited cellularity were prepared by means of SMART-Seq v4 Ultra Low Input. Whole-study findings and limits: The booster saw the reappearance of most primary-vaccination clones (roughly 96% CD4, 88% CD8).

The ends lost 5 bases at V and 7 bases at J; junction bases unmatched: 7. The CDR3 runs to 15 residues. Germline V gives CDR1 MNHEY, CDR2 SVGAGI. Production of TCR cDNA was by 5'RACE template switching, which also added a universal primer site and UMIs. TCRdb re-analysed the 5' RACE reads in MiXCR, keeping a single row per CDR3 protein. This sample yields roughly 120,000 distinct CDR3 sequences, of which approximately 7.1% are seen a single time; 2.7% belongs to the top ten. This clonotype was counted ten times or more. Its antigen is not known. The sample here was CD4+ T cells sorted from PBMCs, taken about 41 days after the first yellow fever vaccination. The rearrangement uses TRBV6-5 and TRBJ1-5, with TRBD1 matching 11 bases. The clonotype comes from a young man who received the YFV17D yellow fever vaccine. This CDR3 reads CASSTGTGGRQPQHF. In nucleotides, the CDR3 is TGTGCCAGCAGTACGGGGACAGGGGGGAGGCAGCCCCAGCATTTT.